Listed here are 7 T cell receptor beta chains from one sample, sequenced in a study of human T cells and chemical hapten exposure. Time point indicated: pre-sensitization, week 0. Treatment here: therapeutic diphenylcyclopropenone sensitization with weekly scalp DPC. TCRdb processed the RACE reads anew with MiXCR; each CDR3 protein has one entry. The table includes approximately 90,000 distinct CDR3 sequences, 6.5% to 10% detected once. The specimen comprised whole blood, sampled in connection with sensitization to the hapten diphenylcyclopropenone (DPC). These receptors were collected from a man aged 35 to 55 with alopecia areata. Some clones in this sample may be carry-over from other donors' samples.

The chain is built from TRBV27 and TRBJ2-5; D unresolved. Germline-derived CDR1 and CDR2 are MNHEY and SMNVEV (reference sequence). The CDR3 spans 13 residues. The V and J ends lost 3 bases and 7 bases respectively, with 12 bases between them. CDR3: CASSFSPWGTQYF. As DNA, the CDR3 is TGTGCCAGCAGTTTCTCTCCCTGGGGGACCCAGTACTTC.

The table lists this clonotype with many counts. V gene TRBV28 combines with J gene TRBJ2-3; D not resolved. The germline CDR1 and CDR2 sequences are MDHEN and SYDVKM. The CDR3 totals 13 residues. V lost 3 bases and J 8 bases, leaving 12 bases between the germline ends. CDR3 region: CASSFSTPATQYF. Here the CDR3 DNA reads TGTGCCAGCAGTTTTAGCACCCCGGCTACGCAGTATTTT.

This clonotype was found a few times. For the CDR3, the DNA is TGTGCCAGCAGCAGGGGGGTCACTAGCGGGACCGACCGGGATACGCAGTATTTT. Translation gives CASSRGVTSGTDRDTQYF. The chain combines TRBV7-9 with TRBJ2-3, with 10 bases aligning to TRBD2. The CDR3 length is 18 residues. V lost 5 bases and J lost 6; bases outside the gene matches: 17. CDR1 and CDR2 from the germline V gene are SEHNR and FQNEAQ (reference sequence).

This clonotype was seen a few times. The V gene is TRBV18, the J gene TRBJ2-5, with 9 bases that match TRBD2. CDR3 length: 15 amino acids. With 4 bases clipped from V and 2 bases from J, the junction kept 5 bases outside the gene matches. Germline values: CDR1 KGHSH, CDR2 LQKENI. The CDR3 loop reads CASSRNSGSQETQYF. CDR3 bases: TGTGCCAGCTCACGGAATAGCGGGAGTCAAGAGACCCAGTACTTC.

This clonotype showed up just a few times. The chain links TRBV27 to TRBJ2-3; 7 bases are shared with TRBD1. V lost 2 bases, J lost 6 bases, and 8 bases stayed unmatched. CDR3 length: 15 amino acids. Germline V CDR1 and CDR2: MNHEY, SMNVEV (reference sequence). CDR3 loop: CASSLGDRGKDTQYF. DNA for the CDR3: TGTGCCAGCAGTTTAGGGGACAGAGGGAAGGATACGCAGTATTTT.

Here the CDR3 reads CASSLALAGGPGANVLTF. CDR3 sequence (DNA): TGCGCCAGCAGCTTGGCGCTAGCGGGAGGGCCTGGGGCCAACGTCCTGACTTTC. The V and J genes are TRBV5-1 and TRBJ2-6; 12 nucleotides match TRBD2. The junction had 3 bases not matched to a gene; V was cut back by 0 bases and J by 2 bases. CDR1 and CDR2 (germline): SGHRS, YFSETQ. The CDR3 contains 18 residues.

The genes are TRBV11-2 and TRBJ2-3, with TRBD2 matching over 11 bases. The germline V gene encodes CDR1 SGHAT and CDR2 FQNNGV. The CDR3 is 17 amino acids. Germline trimming cut 5 bases from V and 2 bases from J; bases unmatched to any gene: 9. Here the CDR3 reads CASSPETSGIPTDTQYF. The CDR3 coding sequence is TGTGCCAGCAGCCCCGAGACTAGCGGGATCCCCACAGATACGCAGTATTTT.